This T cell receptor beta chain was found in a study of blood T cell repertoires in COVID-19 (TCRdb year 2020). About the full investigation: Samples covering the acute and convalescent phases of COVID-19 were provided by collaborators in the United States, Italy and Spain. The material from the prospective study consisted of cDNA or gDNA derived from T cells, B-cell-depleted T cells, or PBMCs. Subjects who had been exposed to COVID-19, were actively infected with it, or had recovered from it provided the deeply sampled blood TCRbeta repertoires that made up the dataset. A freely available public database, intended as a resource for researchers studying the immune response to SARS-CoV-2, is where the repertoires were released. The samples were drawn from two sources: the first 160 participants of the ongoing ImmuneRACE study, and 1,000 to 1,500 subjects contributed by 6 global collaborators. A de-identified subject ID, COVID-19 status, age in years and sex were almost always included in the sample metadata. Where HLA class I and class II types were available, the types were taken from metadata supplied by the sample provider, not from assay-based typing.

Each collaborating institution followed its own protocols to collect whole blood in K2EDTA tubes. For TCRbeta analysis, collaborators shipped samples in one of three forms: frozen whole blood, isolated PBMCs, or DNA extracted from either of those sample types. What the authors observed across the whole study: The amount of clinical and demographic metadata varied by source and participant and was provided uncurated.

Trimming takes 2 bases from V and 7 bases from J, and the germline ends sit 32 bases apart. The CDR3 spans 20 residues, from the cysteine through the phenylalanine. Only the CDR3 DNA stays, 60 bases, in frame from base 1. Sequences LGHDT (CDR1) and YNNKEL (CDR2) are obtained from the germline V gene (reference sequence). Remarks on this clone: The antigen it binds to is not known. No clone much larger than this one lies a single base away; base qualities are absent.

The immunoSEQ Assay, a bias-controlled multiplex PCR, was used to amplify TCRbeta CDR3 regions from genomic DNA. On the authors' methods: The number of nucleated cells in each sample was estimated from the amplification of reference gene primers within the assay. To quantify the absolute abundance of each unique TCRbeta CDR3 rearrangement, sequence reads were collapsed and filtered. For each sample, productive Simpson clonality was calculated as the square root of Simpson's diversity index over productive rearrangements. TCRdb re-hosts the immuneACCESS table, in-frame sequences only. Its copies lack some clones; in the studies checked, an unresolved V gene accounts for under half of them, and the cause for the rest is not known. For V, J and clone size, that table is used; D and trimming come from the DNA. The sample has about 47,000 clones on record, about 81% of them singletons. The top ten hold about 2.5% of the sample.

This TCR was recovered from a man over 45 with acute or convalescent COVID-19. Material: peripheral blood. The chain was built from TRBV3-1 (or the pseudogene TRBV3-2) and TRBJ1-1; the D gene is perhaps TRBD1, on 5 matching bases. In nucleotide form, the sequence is TGTGCCAGCAGCCAACCCAAGAAAGACACTGTTGGGCCCACAGGAATTGAAGCTTTCTTT. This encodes CASSQPKKDTVGPTGIEAFF.